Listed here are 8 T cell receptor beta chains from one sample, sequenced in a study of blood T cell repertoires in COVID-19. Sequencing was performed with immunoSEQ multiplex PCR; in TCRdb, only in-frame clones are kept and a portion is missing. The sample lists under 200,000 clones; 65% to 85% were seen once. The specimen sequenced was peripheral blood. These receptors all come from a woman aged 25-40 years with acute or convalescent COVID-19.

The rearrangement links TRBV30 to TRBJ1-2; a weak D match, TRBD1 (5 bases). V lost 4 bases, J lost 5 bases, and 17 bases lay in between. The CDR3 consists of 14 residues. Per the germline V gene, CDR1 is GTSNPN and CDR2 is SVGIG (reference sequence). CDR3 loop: CAWIKKGKGYGYTF. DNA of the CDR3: TGTGCCTGGATTAAAAAGGGGAAGGGGTATGGCTACACCTTC.

This chain's CDR3 is CASRPARTATYGYTF. In nucleotides, the CDR3 is TGTGCCAGCAGACCCGCCCGGACAGCGACCTATGGCTACACCTTC. This chain connects TRBV28 to TRBJ1-2; TRBD1 might be the D (6 bases). CDR3 length: 15 amino acids. The V gene lost 6 bases and the J gene lost 4 bases, with 18 bases spanning the gap. Germline V lookup: CDR1 MDHEN, CDR2 SYDVKM.

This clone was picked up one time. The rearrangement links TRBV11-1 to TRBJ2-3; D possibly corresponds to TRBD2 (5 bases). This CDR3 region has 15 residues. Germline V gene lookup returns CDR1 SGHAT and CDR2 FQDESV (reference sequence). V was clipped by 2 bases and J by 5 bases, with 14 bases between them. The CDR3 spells CASSLFSVEGDTQYF. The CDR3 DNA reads TGTGCCAGCAGCTTATTCAGTGTTGAGGGAGATACGCAGTATTTT.

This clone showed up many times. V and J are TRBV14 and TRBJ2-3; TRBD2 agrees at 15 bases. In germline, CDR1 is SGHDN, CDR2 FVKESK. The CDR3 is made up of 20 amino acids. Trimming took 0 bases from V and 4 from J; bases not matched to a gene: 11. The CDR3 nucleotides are TGTGCCAGCAGCCAAGAAGGTGGAGGGACTAGCGGGAGGTGGGCAGATACGCAGTATTTT. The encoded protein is CASSQEGGGTSGRWADTQYF.

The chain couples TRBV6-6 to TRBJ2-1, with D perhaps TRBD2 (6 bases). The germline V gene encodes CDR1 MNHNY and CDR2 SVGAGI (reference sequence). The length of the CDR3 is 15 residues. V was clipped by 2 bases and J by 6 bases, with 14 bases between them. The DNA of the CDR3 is TGTGCCAGCAGTTACCTTTACCGGGAGCCCAATGAGCAGTTCTTC. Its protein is CASSYLYREPNEQFF.

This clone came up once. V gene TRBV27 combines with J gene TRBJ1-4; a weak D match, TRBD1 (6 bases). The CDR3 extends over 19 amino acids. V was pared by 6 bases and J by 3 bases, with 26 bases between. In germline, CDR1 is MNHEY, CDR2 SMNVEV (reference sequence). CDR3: CASRQNQTYRATANEKLFF. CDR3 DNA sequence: TGTGCCAGCAGACAGAACCAAACATACAGGGCCACCGCTAATGAAAAACTGTTTTTT.

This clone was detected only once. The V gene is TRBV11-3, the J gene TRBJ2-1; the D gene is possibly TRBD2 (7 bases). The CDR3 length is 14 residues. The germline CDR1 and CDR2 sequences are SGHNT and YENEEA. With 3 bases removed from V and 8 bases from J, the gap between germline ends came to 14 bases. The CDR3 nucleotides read TGTGCCAGCAGCTTGGGGGGGCCCTGGGATGAGCAGTTCTTC. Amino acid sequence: CASSLGGPWDEQFF.

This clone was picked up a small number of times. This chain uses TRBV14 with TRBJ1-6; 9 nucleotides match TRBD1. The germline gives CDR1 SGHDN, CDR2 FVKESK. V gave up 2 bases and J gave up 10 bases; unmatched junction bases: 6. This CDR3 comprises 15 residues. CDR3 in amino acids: CASSQFGQGRSPLHF. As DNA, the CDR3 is TGTGCCAGCAGCCAATTCGGACAGGGGAGATCACCCCTCCACTTT. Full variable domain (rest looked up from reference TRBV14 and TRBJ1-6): EAGVTQFPSHSVIEKGQTVTLRCDPISGHDNLYWYRRVMGKEIKFLLHFVKESKQDESGMPNNRFLAERTGGTYSTLKVQPAELEDSGVYFCASSQFGQGRSPLHFGNGTRLTVT.